A selection of T cell receptor beta chains follows, all from one sample in a study of spatial heterogeneity in lung cancer. From the 5' RACE reads, TCRdb called clonotypes with MiXCR, one entry per CDR3 protein. This table holds 4,500 to 5,500 distinct CDR3 sequences, 8.9% found once. The source material was lung tumor tissue, sampled at surgery. Receptors were obtained from a female donor with early-stage non-small cell lung cancer. The CDR3 runs from the conserved cysteine through the conserved F or W. D genes are given only for firm matches. Not every row has a clone size; where given, it reads once, few, many or a size class.

cdr3_aa cdr3_nt j_call d_call v_call clone_size
CASSYIEYEQYF TGTGCCAGCAGCTACATCGAGTACGAGCAGTACTTC TRBJ2-7 NA TRBV6-2/TRBV6-3 many
CASSLRGSGTGELFF TGTGCTAGCAGCTTACGGGGTAGTGGCACCGGGGAGCTGTTTTTT TRBJ2-2 NA TRBV7-7 many
CSARVGTGVDDGELFF TGCAGTGCTAGAGTGGGGACAGGGGTTGATGACGGGGAGCTGTTTTTT TRBJ2-2 TRBD1 TRBV20-1 many
CASSLFLGGEETQYF TGTGCCAGCAGTTTATTTCTGGGAGGAGAGGAGACCCAGTACTTC TRBJ2-5 NA TRBV28 medium-sized
CSARRGSKNEQFF TGCAGTGCTAGAAGGGGAAGCAAAAATGAGCAGTTCTTC TRBJ2-1 NA TRBV20-1 medium-sized
CASSPGYTGELFF TGTGCCAGCAGTCCTGGGTACACCGGGGAGCTGTTTTTT TRBJ2-2 NA TRBV12-3/TRBV12-4 medium-sized
CAWSPIQLRYGYTF TGTGCCTGGAGTCCAATACAGCTGCGCTATGGCTACACCTTC TRBJ1-2 NA TRBV30 medium-sized
CASSPQRTDTQYF TGTGCCAGCAGCCCACAACGCACAGATACGCAGTATTTT TRBJ2-3 NA TRBV6-6 medium-sized
CATSMNTGELFF TGTGCCACCTCTATGAACACCGGGGAGCTGTTTTTT TRBJ2-2 NA TRBV7-9 many
CASSTDSGELFF TGTGCCAGCAGCACCGATAGCGGGGAGCTGTTTTTT TRBJ2-2 NA TRBV5-5 once
CASSFGASGGRAETQYF TGTGCCAGCAGTTTCGGGGCTAGCGGGGGAAGGGCTGAGACCCAGTACTTC TRBJ2-5 TRBD2 TRBV12-3/TRBV12-4 few
CASSFAGGATETDTQYF TGTGCCAGCAGTTTTGCGGGGGGGGCGACCGAAACAGATACGCAGTATTTT TRBJ2-3 TRBD2 TRBV6-5 medium-sized
CASSPVGAGGNYEQYF TGTGCCAGCTCACCCGTCGGGGCGGGAGGGAACTACGAGCAGTACTTC TRBJ2-7 TRBD2 TRBV18 medium-sized
CASSAPGQVRTGELFF TGTGCCAGTAGTGCACCGGGACAGGTTAGGACCGGGGAGCTGTTTTTT TRBJ2-2 TRBD1 TRBV19 medium-sized
CASSLDNRNTEAFF TGTGCCAGCAGCTTGGACAACAGGAACACTGAAGCTTTCTTT TRBJ1-1 NA TRBV7-3 medium-sized
CSAMTGFTQYF TGCAGCGCCATGACAGGTTTTACGCAGTATTTT TRBJ2-3 NA TRBV29-1 medium-sized
CASSLGGSSHPNNEQFF TGTGCCAGCAGCTTAGGGGGGTCGAGCCACCCAAACAATGAGCAGTTCTTC TRBJ2-1 NA TRBV7-9 medium-sized
CSARLAGVGYERFF TGCAGTGCTAGACTAGCGGGAGTAGGCTATGAGCGGTTCTTC TRBJ2-1 TRBD2 TRBV20-1 many
CASSVEGGASQPQHF TGTGCCAGCAGCGTTGAGGGGGGGGCAAGTCAGCCCCAGCATTTT TRBJ1-5 NA TRBV6-1 many
CASRDRGAPATNEKLFF TGTGCCAGCAGAGACAGGGGTGCCCCTGCAACTAATGAAAAACTGTTTTTT TRBJ1-4 NA TRBV21-1 NA
CASSLGSSTDTQYF TGTGCCAGCAGCTTGGGATCCAGCACAGATACGCAGTATTTT TRBJ2-3 NA TRBV5-8 few
CASSQGVRQGGHEQFF TGCGCCAGCAGCCAAGGGGTACGGCAGGGGGGTCATGAGCAGTTCTTC TRBJ2-1 NA TRBV4-1 medium-sized
CSVGWTGSYEQYF TGCAGCGTCGGCTGGACAGGGAGCTACGAGCAGTACTTC TRBJ2-7 TRBD1 TRBV29-1 many
CATQPRGWGTDTQYF TGCGCCACTCAACCTAGGGGGTGGGGCACAGATACGCAGTATTTT TRBJ2-3 NA TRBV10-2 NA
CASSPVGGVGTDTQYF TGTGCCAGCAGCCCCGTTGGCGGGGTCGGCACAGATACGCAGTATTTT TRBJ2-3 NA TRBV5-4 medium-sized
CASSNPPGQNNEKLFF TGTGCCAGCAGCAACCCTCCGGGACAGAATAATGAAAAACTGTTTTTT TRBJ1-4 TRBD1 TRBV11-2 few
CATSDFRRGLSKNIQYF TGTGCCACCAGTGATTTTAGGCGGGGCTTGTCCAAAAACATTCAGTACTTC TRBJ2-4 NA TRBV24-1 many
CASSPRQGMSYNEQFF TGTGCCAGCAGTCCCCGACAGGGAATGTCCTACAATGAGCAGTTCTTC TRBJ2-1 TRBD1 TRBV28 NA
CASSNRDSGTDTQYF TGTGCCAGCAGTAACCGGGACTCTGGCACAGATACGCAGTATTTT TRBJ2-3 NA TRBV28 medium-sized
CSARAGNTDTQYF TGCAGTGCTAGAGCGGGGAACACAGATACGCAGTATTTT TRBJ2-3 NA TRBV20-1 medium-sized
CASRGASGVDEQFF TGTGCCAGCAGGGGGGCTTCGGGCGTTGATGAGCAGTTCTTC TRBJ2-1 NA TRBV7-9 many
CASTVGRDEQFF TGTGCCAGCACCGTCGGGAGGGACGAGCAGTTCTTC TRBJ2-1 TRBD2 TRBV6-2/TRBV6-3 many
CASSQDWGGTEAFF TGTGCCAGCAGCCAAGATTGGGGGGGGACTGAAGCTTTCTTT TRBJ1-1 NA TRBV3-1 NA
CASSLEGRTGGGYTF TGTGCCAGCAGCTTAGAAGGCCGGACAGGGGGAGGCTACACCTTC TRBJ1-2 TRBD1 TRBV11-2 medium-sized
CASRTGDFEAFF TGTGCCAGCAGGACAGGGGATTTTGAAGCTTTCTTT TRBJ1-1 TRBD1 TRBV3-1 NA
CASSFTGENSPLHF TGTGCCAGCAGTTTTACAGGGGAGAATTCACCCCTCCACTTT TRBJ1-6 TRBD1 TRBV12-3/TRBV12-4 medium-sized
CASSSHRGEQYF TGCGCCAGCAGCTCTCACAGGGGCGAGCAGTACTTC TRBJ2-7 TRBD1 TRBV5-1 many
CASSRDAYYEQYF TGTGCCAGCAGCAGAGACGCCTACTACGAGCAGTACTTC TRBJ2-7 NA TRBV6-2/TRBV6-3 many
CASSEQGSDTQYF TGTGCCAGCAGTGAACAGGGCTCAGATACGCAGTATTTT TRBJ2-3 NA TRBV2 medium-sized
CASRAEQMNTEAFF TGTGCCAGCAGAGCGGAACAGATGAACACTGAAGCTTTCTTT TRBJ1-1 NA TRBV6-1 NA
CASSPVGRLEAFF TGTGCCAGCAGCCCCGTCGGCAGGCTTGAAGCTTTCTTT TRBJ1-1 NA TRBV7-8 medium-sized
CASSFGGTDTQYF TGTGCCAGCAGCTTTGGGGGCACAGATACGCAGTATTTT TRBJ2-3 NA TRBV5-6 medium-sized
CASSLAPAGAPREQFF TGTGCCAGCAGCTTGGCCCCAGCGGGGGCCCCCAGGGAGCAGTTCTTC TRBJ2-1 TRBD2 TRBV5-5 NA
CASTPSRASGQPQHF TGTGCCAGCACCCCAAGCCGGGCCTCGGGTCAGCCCCAGCATTTT TRBJ1-5 NA TRBV12-3/TRBV12-4 few
CASSFTWGYAFF TGTGCCAGCAGTTTTACGTGGGGGTACGCTTTCTTT TRBJ1-1 NA TRBV28 few
CASSIGGGRAYNEQFF TGTGCCAGTAGTATAGGGGGCGGGAGGGCCTACAATGAGCAGTTCTTC TRBJ2-1 TRBD2 TRBV19 few
CASSLVEGLSYEQYF TGCGCCAGCAGCTTGGTTGAGGGTCTGTCCTACGAGCAGTACTTC TRBJ2-7 NA TRBV5-1 many
CASSFHYHRQGDYEQYF TGTGCCAGCAGTTTCCATTACCATCGACAGGGCGACTACGAGCAGTACTTC TRBJ2-7 TRBD1 TRBV28 medium-sized
CASSSPAGGYTDTQYF TGTGCCAGCAGCTCTCCTGCGGGGGGCTACACAGATACGCAGTATTTT TRBJ2-3 TRBD2 TRBV13 large
CASRKQGSTDTQYF TGCGCCAGCAGAAAACAGGGATCCACAGATACGCAGTATTTT TRBJ2-3 NA TRBV5-1 medium-sized
CASSLGPNTDTQYF TGTGCCAGCAGCTTGGGACCGAACACAGATACGCAGTATTTT TRBJ2-3 NA TRBV7-9 medium-sized
CASSPSGFKETQYF TGTGCCAGCAGCCCTAGCGGTTTTAAAGAGACCCAGTACTTC TRBJ2-5 TRBD2 TRBV7-9 medium-sized
CASSLASGRYNEQFF TGTGCCAGCAGCTTAGCTAGCGGGAGGTACAATGAGCAGTTCTTC TRBJ2-1 TRBD2 TRBV11-2 many
CASSQYWSGGNTGELFF TGCGCCAGCAGCCAATACTGGAGCGGGGGGAACACCGGGGAGCTGTTTTTT TRBJ2-2 TRBD2 TRBV4-1 NA
CAWSVKRGRDFKSNQPQHF TGTGCCTGGAGTGTAAAGAGGGGCCGCGATTTCAAATCCAATCAGCCCCAGCATTTT TRBJ1-5 NA TRBV30 NA
CASSSGTGWGTGANVLTF TGTGCCAGCAGCTCAGGGACAGGTTGGGGAACTGGGGCCAACGTCCTGACTTTC TRBJ2-6 TRBD1 TRBV7-9 many
CAWSVRGLAGGNEQFF TGTGCCTGGAGTGTAAGGGGCCTAGCGGGAGGCAATGAGCAGTTCTTC TRBJ2-1 TRBD2 TRBV30 many
CASSPSDRGQEKLFF TGTGCCAGCTCACCATCGGACAGGGGACAAGAAAAACTGTTTTTT TRBJ1-4 TRBD1 TRBV18 many
CASSQDGLRTDTQYF TGCGCCAGCAGCCAAGACGGGTTGCGCACAGATACGCAGTATTTT TRBJ2-3 NA TRBV4-1 many